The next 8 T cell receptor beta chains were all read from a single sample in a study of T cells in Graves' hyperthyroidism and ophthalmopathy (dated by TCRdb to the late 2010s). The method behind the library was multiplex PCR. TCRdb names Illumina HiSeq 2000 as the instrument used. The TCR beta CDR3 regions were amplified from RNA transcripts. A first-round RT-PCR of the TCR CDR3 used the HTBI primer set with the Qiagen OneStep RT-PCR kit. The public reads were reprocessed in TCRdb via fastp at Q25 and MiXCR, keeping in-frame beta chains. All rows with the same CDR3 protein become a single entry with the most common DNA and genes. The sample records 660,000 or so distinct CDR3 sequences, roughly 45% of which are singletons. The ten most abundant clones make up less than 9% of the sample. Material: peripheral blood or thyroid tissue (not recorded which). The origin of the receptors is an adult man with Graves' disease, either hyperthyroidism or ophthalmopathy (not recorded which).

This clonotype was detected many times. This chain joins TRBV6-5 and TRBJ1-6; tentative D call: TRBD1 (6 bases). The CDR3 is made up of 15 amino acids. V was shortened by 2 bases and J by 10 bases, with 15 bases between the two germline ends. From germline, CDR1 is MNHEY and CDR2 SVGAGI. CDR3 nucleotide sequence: TGTGCCAGCAGTTACGAACAGGGAAGGCAATCACCCCTCCACTTT. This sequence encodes CASSYEQGRQSPLHF.

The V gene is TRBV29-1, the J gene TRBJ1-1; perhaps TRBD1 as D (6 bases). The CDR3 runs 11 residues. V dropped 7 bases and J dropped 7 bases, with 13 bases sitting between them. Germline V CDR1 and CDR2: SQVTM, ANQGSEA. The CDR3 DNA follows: TGCAGCGCCCAAGGACAGTTTGAAGCTTTCTTT. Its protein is CSAQGQFEAFF.

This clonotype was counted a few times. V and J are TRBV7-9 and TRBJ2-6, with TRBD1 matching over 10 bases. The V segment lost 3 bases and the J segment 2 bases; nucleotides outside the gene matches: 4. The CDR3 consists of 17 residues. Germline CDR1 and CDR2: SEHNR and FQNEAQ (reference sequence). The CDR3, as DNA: TGTGCCAGCAGCTTGCGACAGGGGGCTACTGGGGCCAACGTCCTGACTTTC. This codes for CASSLRQGATGANVLTF.

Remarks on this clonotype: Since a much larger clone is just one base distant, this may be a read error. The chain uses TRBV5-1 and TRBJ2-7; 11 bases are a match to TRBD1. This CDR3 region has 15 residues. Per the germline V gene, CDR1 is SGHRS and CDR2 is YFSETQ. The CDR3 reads CAGSHLGQGAYEQYF. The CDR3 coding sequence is TGCGCCGGCAGCCACTTGGGACAGGGGGCCTACGAGCAGTACTTC.

CDR3 nucleotides: TGCGCCAGCAGTGAAGTAAGGGGGATAGCTAATGAAAAACTGTTTTTT. Protein sequence: CASSEVRGIANEKLFF. This chain connects TRBV10-2 to TRBJ1-4; TRBD1 might be the D (6 bases). Germline-derived CDR1 and CDR2 are WSHSY and SAAADI. The ends were cut back, 3 bases at V and 3 bases at J, with 14 bases in the middle. The CDR3 covers 16 residues.

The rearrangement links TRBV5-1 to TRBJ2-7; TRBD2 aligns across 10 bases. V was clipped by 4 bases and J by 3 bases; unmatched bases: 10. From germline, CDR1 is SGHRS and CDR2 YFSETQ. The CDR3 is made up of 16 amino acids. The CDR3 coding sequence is TGCGCCAGCAGCCCACGGACTAGCGGAAGAGTCTACGAGCAGTACTTC. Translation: CASSPRTSGRVYEQYF. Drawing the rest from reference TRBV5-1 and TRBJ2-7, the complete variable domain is KAGVTQTPRYLIKTRGQQVTLSCSPISGHRSVSWYQQTPGQGLQFLFEYFSETQRNKGNFPGRFSGRQFSNSRSEMNVSTLELGDSALYLCASSPRTSGRVYEQYFGPGTRLTVT.

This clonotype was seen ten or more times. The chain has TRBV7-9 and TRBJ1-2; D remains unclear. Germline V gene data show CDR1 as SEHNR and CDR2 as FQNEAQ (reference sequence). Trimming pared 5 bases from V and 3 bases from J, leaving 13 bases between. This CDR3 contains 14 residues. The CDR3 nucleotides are TGTGCCAGCAGCAACAGCGTCGGAGACTATGGCTACACCTTC. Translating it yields CASSNSVGDYGYTF. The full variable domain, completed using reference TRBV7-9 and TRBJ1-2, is DTGVSQNPRHKITKRGQNVTFRCDPISEHNRLYWYRQTLGQGPEFLTYFQNEAQLEKSRLLSDRFSAERPKGSFSTLEIQRTEQGDSAMYLCASSNSVGDYGYTFGSGTRLTVV.

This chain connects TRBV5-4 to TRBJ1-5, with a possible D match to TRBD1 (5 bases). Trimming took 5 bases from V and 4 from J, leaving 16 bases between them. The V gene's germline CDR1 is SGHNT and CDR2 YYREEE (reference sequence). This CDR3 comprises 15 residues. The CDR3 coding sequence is TGTGCCAGCAGTACGAGGGGATACGGTAATCAGCCCCAGCATTTT. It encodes CASSTRGYGNQPQHF.